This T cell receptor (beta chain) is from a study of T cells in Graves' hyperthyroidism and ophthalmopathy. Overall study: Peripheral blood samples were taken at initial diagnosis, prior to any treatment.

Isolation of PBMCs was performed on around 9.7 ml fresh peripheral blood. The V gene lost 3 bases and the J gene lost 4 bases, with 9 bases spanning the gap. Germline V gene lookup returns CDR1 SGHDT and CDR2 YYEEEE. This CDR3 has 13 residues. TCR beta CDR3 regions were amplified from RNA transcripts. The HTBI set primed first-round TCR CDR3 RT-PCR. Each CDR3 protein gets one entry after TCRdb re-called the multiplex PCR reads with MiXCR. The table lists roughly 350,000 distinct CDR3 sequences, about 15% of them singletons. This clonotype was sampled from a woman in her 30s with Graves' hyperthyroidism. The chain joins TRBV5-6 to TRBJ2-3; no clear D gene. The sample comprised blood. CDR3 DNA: TGTGCCAGCAGCTCGCTGATGGCAGATACGCAGTATTTT. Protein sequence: CASSSLMADTQYF.